This passage covers 9 T cell receptor beta chains from one sample sequenced in a study of T cell clusters in autoimmune cytopenias. Roughly 38,000 genome equivalents of blood DNA were amplified for TRB. TRB rearrangements were amplified by touch-down multiplex PCR with mixed TRB-A/B primers. Following a re-call of the multiplex PCR reads, TCRdb has one entry per CDR3 protein and lacks DNA. Its listing shows 1,200 to 1,500 distinct CDR3 sequences. The sample comprised peripheral blood. These receptor sequences come from a human donor with an autoimmune cytopenia or autoimmune hepatitis (not recorded which).

This clonotype is identified as medium-sized from frequency. The chain couples TRBV6-2 or TRBV6-3 to TRBJ1-4; without DNA, the TCRdb call of TRBD1 cannot be checked. Germline V gene lookup returns CDR1 MNHEY and CDR2 SVGEGT. CDR3 length: 14 amino acids. CDR3 amino acids: CASSSDSGNEKLFF.

This clonotype shows up as medium-sized by frequency. The chain is built from TRBV27 and TRBJ2-7; TCRdb picks TRBD1, but there is no DNA to check that call. Germline CDR1 MNHEY, CDR2 SMNVEV (reference sequence). The CDR3 length is 14 residues. CDR3 protein: CASSPPGQTYEQYF.

This chain uses TRBV27 with TRBJ1-4. The CDR3 extends over 16 amino acids. The germline gives CDR1 MNHEY, CDR2 SMNVEV (reference sequence). The CDR3: CASSYRLGRGDEKLFF.

In terms of frequency, this clonotype is medium-sized. The chain combines TRBV30 with TRBJ2-5; TCRdb lists TRBD2, though no DNA is available to test this call. The CDR3 runs 15 residues. Germline loops: CDR1 GTSNPN, CDR2 SVGIG (reference sequence). CDR3 in amino acids: CAWSAAGLAGETQYF.

This clonotype registers medium-sized (0.01 to 0.1%) by frequency. The J gene is TRBJ2-6, the V gene TRBV30; TCRdb's D call, TRBD1, is unchecked because there is no DNA. This CDR3 spans 17 amino acids. Germline CDR1 GTSNPN, CDR2 SVGIG (reference sequence). The CDR3 spells CASRAGGASSGANVLTF.

This chain connects TRBV6-6 to TRBJ2-4. This CDR3 spans 16 amino acids. Germline CDR1 MNHNY, CDR2 SVGAGI (reference sequence). The CDR3 region is CASSFNRQLAKNIQYF.

Measured by frequency, this clonotype is medium-sized. V and J are TRBV5-6 and TRBJ2-2; the D call of TRBD2 rests on TCRdb alone, since no DNA is present to check it. This CDR3 has 15 amino acids. Germline values: CDR1 SGHDT, CDR2 YYEEEE. CDR3: CASSSQGRAAGELFF.

The V gene is TRBV5-5, the J gene TRBJ1-2. CDR3 length: 15 residues. Per germline, CDR1 SGHKS and CDR2 YYEKEE (reference sequence). The CDR3 reads CASSLVGISSDRYTF.

This clonotype shows up as medium-sized by frequency. The CDR3 region is CASSYSAGVREQYF. This chain connects TRBV6-5 to TRBJ2-7; there is no DNA to check the TCRdb D call of TRBD1. CDR1 is MNHEY and CDR2 is SVGAGI in the germline V gene. The CDR3 is 14 residues long.